These T cell receptor beta chains were read from a single sample in a study of blood T cell repertoires in COVID-19. The repertoire was sequenced with immunoSEQ multiplex PCR; TCRdb's copy has only in-frame clones and lacks some. The data hold over 130,000 clones, with 88% observed a single time. Sequencing was done on a sample of peripheral blood. Source of these receptors: a human donor in a cohort sampled during active COVID-19. The CDR3 runs from the conserved cysteine through the conserved F or W. Each record gives: CDR3 length, clone size, D gene, V gene, J gene, CDR3 DNA, CDR3 protein. D genes are given only for firm matches. Size values are once, few and many counts, or a class for expanded clones, and some rows have none.

>15|NA|TRBD2|TRBV27|TRBJ2-1
TGTGCCAGCAGTTACGCGGGGGGAACCTACAATGAGCAGTTCTTC
CASSYAGGTYNEQFF
>15|few|NA|TRBV13|TRBJ1-6
TGTGCCAGCAGCTTAGGACAGGGTGAAAGGGCACCCCTCCACTTT
CASSLGQGERAPLHF
>14|NA|TRBD1|TRBV7-3|TRBJ2-2
TGTGCCAGCAGCCCAGGGACAGCCGCCGGGGAGCTGTTTTTT
CASSPGTAAGELFF
>16|NA|TRBD1|TRBV7-2|TRBJ1-4
TGTGCCAGCAGCCTTGGGACAGGGAGGACTAATGAAAAACTGTTTTTT
CASSLGTGRTNEKLFF
>11|once|TRBD2|TRBV12-3/TRBV12-4|TRBJ2-1
TGTGCCAGCAGTTCTAGCGGGGGGTTGGTCTTC
CASSSSGGLVF
>16|NA|TRBD1|TRBV7-2|TRBJ2-3
TGTGCCAGCAGCCAATACAGGGGCTTCGGCACAGATACGCAGTATTTT
CASSQYRGFGTDTQYF
>14|NA|TRBD1|TRBV3-1/TRBV3-2|TRBJ1-6
TGTGCCAGCAGCCCAGGGACAGGGCCTTCACCCCTCCACTTT
CASSPGTGPSPLHF
>17|NA|NA|TRBV7-9|TRBJ2-5
TGTGCCAGCAGCCCCCCCCTGGGGCCAATGGACCAAGAGACCCAGTACTTC
CASSPPLGPMDQETQYF
>14|NA|NA|TRBV3-1/TRBV3-2|TRBJ1-1
TGTGCCAGCAGCCACAGGACAGCGAACACTGAAGCTTTCTTT
CASSHRTANTEAFF
>16|NA|TRBD1|TRBV5-1|TRBJ2-7
TGCGCCAGCAGCTTGGCCCTTGGGACAGGGGGCAACGAGCAGTACTTC
CASSLALGTGGNEQYF
>16|NA|TRBD2|TRBV5-1|TRBJ2-5
TGCGCCAGCAGCTTTAGCGGGGGCCGAAATTTGGAGACCCAGTACTTC
CASSFSGGRNLETQYF
>16|NA|NA|TRBV30|TRBJ2-3
TGTGCCTGGAGTGTACCCCTGGTGGTAGTAACAGATACGCAGTATTTT
CAWSVPLVVVTDTQYF
>16|NA|TRBD1|TRBV7-2|TRBJ1-2
TGTGCCAGCAGCTCTATTATGGGCGGGACAGGCGGCGGCTACACCTTC
CASSSIMGGTGGGYTF
>12|NA|NA|TRBV5-1|TRBJ2-2
TGCGCCAGCAGCCCAGATTCCGGGGAGCTGTTTTTT
CASSPDSGELFF
>15|once|NA|TRBV6-5|TRBJ2-7
TGTGCCAGCAGACCCTCCTGGGCCAGCTCCTACGAGCAGTACTTC
CASRPSWASSYEQYF
>13|few|NA|TRBV3-1/TRBV3-2|TRBJ1-2
TGTGCCAGCAGCCCGAGCGGGGGACGTGGCTACACCTTC
CASSPSGGRGYTF
>16|NA|TRBD2|TRBV7-2|TRBJ2-1
TGTGCCAGCAGCCCGACTAGCGGGGGCCTCTACAATGAGCAGTTCTTC
CASSPTSGGLYNEQFF
>15|NA|NA|TRBV19|TRBJ1-1
TGTGCCAGTAGGGACGGGGGGACCCTGAACACTGAAGCTTTCTTT
CASRDGGTLNTEAFF
>14|NA|NA|TRBV18|TRBJ2-7
TGTGCCAGCTCACCTACAGGGTTCTCCTACGAGCAGTACTTC
CASSPTGFSYEQYF
>14|NA|NA|TRBV24-1|TRBJ2-5
TGTGCCACCAGTGATGGGAGTTACCAAGAGACCCAGTACTTC
CATSDGSYQETQYF
>15|NA|NA|TRBV7-9|TRBJ1-1
TGTGCCAGCAGCTTAACCCCAGTAATGAACACTGAAGCTTTCTTT
CASSLTPVMNTEAFF
>13|NA|NA|TRBV7-2|TRBJ2-7
TGTGCCAGCAGCCGGACAGAATCCTACGAGCAGTACTTC
CASSRTESYEQYF
>12|NA|NA|TRBV2|TRBJ2-1
TGTGCCAGCAGTCAGACTAGGAATGAGCAGTTCTTC
CASSQTRNEQFF
>15|once|NA|TRBV6-5|TRBJ2-5
TGTGCCAGCAGTTCCGGAGACAGAGTCTGGGAGACCCAGTACTTC
CASSSGDRVWETQYF
>15|NA|NA|TRBV6-2/TRBV6-3|TRBJ2-7
TGTGCCAGCAGTTCCCTCGGCGGGGGCCCGGGGGAGCAGTACTTC
CASSSLGGGPGEQYF
>14|NA|NA|TRBV19|TRBJ2-7
TGTGCCAGTAGTATCTTTGGACAGCAACACGAGCAGTACTTC
CASSIFGQQHEQYF
>10|few|NA|TRBV20-1|TRBJ1-5
TGCAGTGCTAGAGGGAGGGCCCAGCATTTT
CSARGRAQHF
>13|NA|NA|TRBV27|TRBJ1-3
TGTGCCAGCAGTACGGGGATTGGAAACACCATATATTTT
CASSTGIGNTIYF
>16|few|NA|TRBV18|TRBJ1-1
TGTGCCAGCTCACCAATTGGGGGGGAGAGCAACACTGAAGCTTTCTTT
CASSPIGGESNTEAFF
>15|few|TRBD2|TRBV29-1|TRBJ2-3
TGCAGCGCCTCCACCGTGGGACTAGACACAGATACGCAGTATTTT
CSASTVGLDTDTQYF
>15|NA|NA|TRBV4-2|TRBJ1-3
TGTGCCAGCAGCCCTCCAGACAACTCTGGAAACACCATATATTTT
CASSPPDNSGNTIYF